This is a list of T cell receptor beta chains from one sample in a study of PD-L1 blockade in urothelial cancer. Produced via immunoSEQ multiplex PCR; TCRdb's table is partial and in-frame only. The table has roughly 60,000 clones, almost 85% seen once. The sequencing here drew on PBMCs, taken around atezolizumab (anti-PD-L1) treatment. The receptors derive from a man between 65 and 85 years old with urothelial cancer. CDR3s include the opening cysteine and the closing phenylalanine or tryptophan. Fields, in order: D gene, V gene, J gene, clone size, CDR3 DNA, CDR3 protein. D genes are given only for firm matches. Only some rows state a clone size, as once, few, many or a class for expanded clones.

D: TRBD1; V: TRBV7-9; J: TRBJ2-2; size: .; DNA: TGTGCCAGCAGCCCGGACAGGGCCTCGAACACCGGGGAGCTGTTTTTT; CDR3: CASSPDRASNTGELFF
D: .; V: TRBV7-6; J: TRBJ1-1; size: few; DNA: TGTGCCAGCAGCTTAGCGGCAGGAAGGACTGAAGCTTTCTTT; CDR3: CASSLAAGRTEAFF
D: .; V: TRBV27; J: TRBJ1-2; size: .; DNA: TGTGCCAGCAGTCCGTGGGGGGACTCTAACTATGGCTACACCTTC; CDR3: CASSPWGDSNYGYTF
D: .; V: TRBV19; J: TRBJ1-1; size: many; DNA: TGTGCCAGTAGTATACAATCGGACACTGAAGCTTTCTTT; CDR3: CASSIQSDTEAFF
D: TRBD2; V: TRBV11-2; J: TRBJ2-1; size: .; DNA: TGTGCCAGCAGGCGAGGGCCTAGCGGGAGTAGGTACAATGAGCAGTTCTTC; CDR3: CASRRGPSGSRYNEQFF
D: .; V: TRBV7-3; J: TRBJ2-6; size: .; DNA: TGTGCCAGCGGTAGCTTCGGGGCCAACGTCCTGACTTTC; CDR3: CASGSFGANVLTF
D: TRBD2; V: TRBV7-2; J: TRBJ2-5; size: .; DNA: TGTGCCAGCAGCTTAGGAGGGAGGGGCAAGACCCAGTACTTC; CDR3: CASSLGGRGKTQYF
D: TRBD2; V: TRBV4-1; J: TRBJ2-1; size: .; DNA: TGCGCCAGCAGCCCTCGGACTAGCGGGGCCCAGGAGCAGTTCTTC; CDR3: CASSPRTSGAQEQFF
D: TRBD1; V: TRBV29-1; J: TRBJ2-3; size: .; DNA: TGCAGTCGACCCACAGGGGTTTATAGAGATACGCAGTATTTT; CDR3: CSRPTGVYRDTQYF
D: .; V: TRBV18; J: TRBJ1-1; size: medium-sized; DNA: TGTGCCAGCTCACCGACGGACAGTTACACTGAAGCTTTCTTT; CDR3: CASSPTDSYTEAFF
D: TRBD1; V: TRBV4-1; J: TRBJ1-5; size: few; DNA: TGCGCCAGCAGCCGGACAGGGAGCAATCAGCCCCAGCATTTT; CDR3: CASSRTGSNQPQHF
D: TRBD2; V: TRBV11-3; J: TRBJ2-2; size: .; DNA: TGTGCCAGCAGCCCGCGGACTAGCGATCCCACCGGGGAGCTGTTTTTT; CDR3: CASSPRTSDPTGELFF
D: TRBD1; V: TRBV14; J: TRBJ1-1; size: .; DNA: TGTGCCAGCAGCCGTGTCGGGACAGGAGCTTTCTTT; CDR3: CASSRVGTGAFF
D: .; V: TRBV5-6; J: TRBJ1-2; size: .; DNA: TGTGCCAGCAGCTTGGAACAGAACTATGGCTACACCTTC; CDR3: CASSLEQNYGYTF
D: .; V: TRBV6-1; J: TRBJ2-1; size: .; DNA: TGTGCCAGCAGGACTTCGAATGAGCAGTTCTTC; CDR3: CASRTSNEQFF
D: TRBD2; V: TRBV29-1; J: TRBJ2-1; size: .; DNA: TGCAGCGTTGTGTTGGCGGGAGGTTACAATGAGCAGTTCTTC; CDR3: CSVVLAGGYNEQFF
D: TRBD1; V: TRBV7-3; J: TRBJ2-5; size: .; DNA: TGTGCCAGCAGCTCGGGACAGACAGAGACCCAGTACTTC; CDR3: CASSSGQTETQYF
D: .; V: TRBV7-2; J: TRBJ1-5; size: .; DNA: TGTGCCAGCAGCCGTTACGGGGGGTCCCAGCATTTT; CDR3: CASSRYGGSQHF
D: .; V: TRBV27; J: TRBJ1-1; size: .; DNA: TGTGCCAGCAGTCCCTGGGGAGGAGGGCTAATGAACACTGAAGCTTTCTTT; CDR3: CASSPWGGGLMNTEAFF
D: .; V: TRBV30; J: TRBJ2-7; size: .; DNA: TGTGCCTGGAGTGTAGTCCGGAGTAGTGTGCGCCACGAGCAGTACTTC; CDR3: CAWSVVRSSVRHEQYF
D: .; V: TRBV6-1; J: TRBJ2-3; size: once; DNA: TGTGCCAGCAGTGATAGCCCCGGTAGCACAGATACGCAGTATTTT; CDR3: CASSDSPGSTDTQYF
D: .; V: TRBV6-1; J: TRBJ1-3; size: few; DNA: TGTGCCAGCAGCAATCCCGGGACATTAAACACCATATATTTT; CDR3: CASSNPGTLNTIYF
D: .; V: TRBV10-2; J: TRBJ1-5; size: .; DNA: TGCGCCAGCAGTGCGGTCAGCAATCAGCCCCAGCATTTT; CDR3: CASSAVSNQPQHF
D: TRBD2; V: TRBV7-3; J: TRBJ2-1; size: .; DNA: TGTGCCAGCAGCCCCAGGACTAGCGTCTACAATGAGCAGTTCTTC; CDR3: CASSPRTSVYNEQFF
D: TRBD1; V: TRBV5-4; J: TRBJ2-2; size: .; DNA: TGTGCCAGCAGCGTCGACAGGGCGAACACCGGGGAGCTGTTTTTT; CDR3: CASSVDRANTGELFF
D: .; V: TRBV18; J: TRBJ2-1; size: .; DNA: TGTGCCAGCTCACTCCTACAGGAGCAGTTCTTC; CDR3: CASSLLQEQFF
D: .; V: TRBV6-6; J: TRBJ1-4; size: .; DNA: TGTGCCAGCAGTCTCAGGGTTAGAGAAAAACTGTTTTTT; CDR3: CASSLRVREKLFF
D: TRBD2; V: TRBV7-2; J: TRBJ2-3; size: .; DNA: TGTGCCAGCAGCTTCGGACTAGCGGGAGGGGCAGATACGCAGTATTTT; CDR3: CASSFGLAGGADTQYF
D: .; V: TRBV5-4; J: TRBJ1-1; size: .; DNA: TGTGCCAGCAGCTTGGGGGCAGGGATGAACACTGAAGCTTTCTTT; CDR3: CASSLGAGMNTEAFF
D: TRBD1; V: TRBV7-9; J: TRBJ2-2; size: once; DNA: TGTGCCAGCAGCATCGGGACAGGGGGTACCGGGGAGCTGTTTTTT; CDR3: CASSIGTGGTGELFF
D: .; V: TRBV30; J: TRBJ2-2; size: .; DNA: TGTGCCTGGAGTCAGACGCATCCGGGACTCGGGACCGGGGAGCTGTTTTTT; CDR3: CAWSQTHPGLGTGELFF
D: TRBD1; V: TRBV5-1; J: TRBJ1-3; size: .; DNA: TGCGCCAGCAGCTTATACAGGGGTAGTGGAAACACCATATATTTT; CDR3: CASSLYRGSGNTIYF
D: .; V: TRBV1; J: TRBJ2-2; size: .; DNA: TGCACCAGCAGCCCGACTTCGACCGGGGAGCTGTTTTTT; CDR3: CTSSPTSTGELFF
D: TRBD1; V: TRBV19; J: TRBJ2-7; size: few; DNA: TGTGCCAGTAGTCCCGGGACAGGGGGTTCCGAGCAGTACTTC; CDR3: CASSPGTGGSEQYF
D: TRBD2; V: TRBV10-1; J: TRBJ2-7; size: .; DNA: TGCGCCAGCAGTGACGGGGGGTCCTACGAGCAGTACTTC; CDR3: CASSDGGSYEQYF
D: .; V: TRBV30; J: TRBJ1-2; size: .; DNA: TGTGCCTGGAGTGTAGGGTTGGACTTCTTCTATGGCTACACCTTC; CDR3: CAWSVGLDFFYGYTF
D: .; V: TRBV27; J: TRBJ1-1; size: .; DNA: TGTGCCAGCAGTCCCGCCCGCGTTGGGAACACTGAAGCTTTCTTT; CDR3: CASSPARVGNTEAFF
D: .; V: TRBV2; J: TRBJ2-5; size: .; DNA: TGTGCCAGCAGTGGGGTGGTCGCAGCGCAAGAGACCCAGTACTTC; CDR3: CASSGVVAAQETQYF
D: .; V: TRBV5-1; J: TRBJ2-3; size: few; DNA: TGCGCCAGCAGCCCCCAGGGTCTCGCAGATACGCAGTATTTT; CDR3: CASSPQGLADTQYF
D: .; V: TRBV7-2; J: TRBJ1-2; size: once; DNA: TGTGCCAGCAGCTCCCAGGCCGGGGAGGGCGGCTACACCTTC; CDR3: CASSSQAGEGGYTF
D: .; V: TRBV6-1; J: TRBJ1-5; size: .; DNA: TGTGCCAGCAGTATGTCCTTAAATCAGCCCCAGCATTTT; CDR3: CASSMSLNQPQHF